This T cell receptor beta chain is from a study of PD-1 blockade in classical Hodgkin lymphoma. Sample time point: newly diagnosed, previously untreated cHL patient sample. Per germline, CDR1 MDHEN and CDR2 SYDVKM. This CDR3 is built from 16 residues. V gave up 8 bases and J gave up 6 bases; unmatched junction bases: 16. Measured with immunoSEQ multiplex PCR; TCRdb has only the in-frame clones, and not every one. The table records about 15,000 clones, about four fifths of them present only once. Specimen: peripheral blood mononuclear cells (PBMCs). This TCR was recovered from a human donor with classical Hodgkin lymphoma. The chain is built from TRBV28 and TRBJ1-2; 9 nucleotides agree with TRBD1. The CDR3 here is CASGSQDRGPVDGYTF. The CDR3 bases are TGTGCCAGCGGCTCTCAGGACAGGGGTCCCGTGGATGGCTACACCTTC.